These 29 T cell receptor beta chains share one sample of origin, sequenced in a study of CD8+CD57+ T cells in acquired aplastic anemia. The use of genomic DNA as template underpinned the TCR beta VDJ and CDR3 profiling. TCRdb reanalysed the reads using MiXCR and keeps one entry per CDR3 protein. Of about 180,000 distinct CDR3 sequences in the sample, about 60% were seen once. The authors sequenced patients whose flow cytometry had shown CD8+CD57+ cell expansion. The specimen sequenced was sorted CD4+, CD8+, or CD8+CD57+ T cells (not recorded which) from PBMCs. The receptor set was obtained from a human donor with aplastic anemia.

This chain joins TRBV29-1 and TRBJ2-3; TRBD1 matches 8 bases. This CDR3 spans 16 amino acids. The germline gives CDR1 SQVTM, CDR2 ANQGSEA. V was clipped by 5 bases and J by 1 base; unmatched bases: 11. The CDR3 region is CSVTWTGSSRTDTQYF. The CDR3 nucleotides are TGCAGCGTTACCTGGACAGGGAGTTCGCGCACAGATACGCAGTATTTT.

The chain employs TRBV15 and TRBJ2-3; 11 bases match TRBD2. CDR3 length equals 15 residues. The V segment lost 3 bases and the J segment 2 bases; nucleotides outside the gene matches: 1. Germline CDR1 LNHNV, CDR2 YYDKDF (reference sequence). For the CDR3, the DNA is TGTGCCACCAGCAGTAGCGGGAGGGCCACAGATACGCAGTATTTT. It translates to CATSSSGRATDTQYF. Full variable domain (missing parts from reference TRBV15 and TRBJ2-3): DAMVIQNPRYQVTQFGKPVTLSCSQTLNHNVMYWYQQKSSQAPKLLFHYYDKDFNNEADTPDNFQSRRPNTSFCFLDIRSPGLGDTAMYLCATSSSGRATDTQYFGPGTRLTVL.

The chain combines TRBV6-6 with TRBJ1-5; the D is unclear. Trimming left V 5 bases short and J 7 bases short, with 9 bases between. The CDR3 has 12 amino acids. The germline V gene has CDR1 MNHNY and CDR2 SVGAGI (reference sequence). CDR3 region: CASSVFGQPQHF. The CDR3 nucleotides are TGTGCCAGCAGTGTTTTTGGCCAGCCCCAGCATTTT.

This clonotype was observed a few times. This chain links TRBV12-3 or TRBV12-4 with TRBJ2-3; 8 bases agree with TRBD1. This CDR3 is 12 amino acids long. V was pared by 6 bases and J by 8 bases, with 4 bases of the junction left unmatched. The CDR3 protein is CASRPTGGTQYF. DNA of the CDR3: TGTGCCAGCAGACCCACAGGGGGTACGCAGTATTTT.

This clonotype was counted many times. V usage is TRBV2 and J usage is TRBJ2-2; D may match TRBD1 or TRBD2 (6 bases each). This CDR3 region has 13 residues. V lost 11 bases to trimming and J lost 0 bases, with 10 bases between them. Germline lookup yields CDR1 SNHLY and CDR2 FYNNEI. CDR3 bases: TGTGCCCGGGGGCAGCCGAACACCGGGGAGCTGTTTTTT. As protein: CARGQPNTGELFF.

The CDR3 DNA reads as TGTGCCAGCAGCACTCAACAGGGGGTGACTGGAAACACCATATATTTT. This encodes CASSTQQGVTGNTIYF. The J gene is TRBJ1-3, the V gene TRBV11-2; 8 bases are shared with TRBD1. This CDR3 region has 16 residues. Germline V gene lookup returns CDR1 SGHAT and CDR2 FQNNGV. Germline trimming cut 5 bases from V and 2 bases from J; bases unmatched to any gene: 8.

J is TRBJ1-1 and V is TRBV9; D call uncertain. V lost 0 bases and J 1 base, leaving 10 bases between the germline ends. This CDR3 is 15 amino acids long. The V gene's germline CDR1 is SGDLS and CDR2 YYNGEE. CDR3 nucleotides: TGTGCCAGCAGCGTAGCGATGGGCCCGAACACTGAAGCTTTCTTT. This codes for CASSVAMGPNTEAFF.

The table lists this clonotype with many counts. This rearrangement joins TRBV7-3 to TRBJ2-3; D might be TRBD1 or TRBD2, each matching 5 bases. V was shortened by 5 bases and J by 2 bases, with 8 bases between the two germline ends. The CDR3 runs to 13 residues. In germline, CDR1 is SGHTA, CDR2 FQGTGA. CDR3 in DNA: TGTGCCAGCAGCCACGGGGCCACAGATACGCAGTATTTT. This translates into CASSHGATDTQYF.

V and J are TRBV6-1 and TRBJ1-2; 7 bases align to TRBD1. The V gene's germline CDR1 is MNHNS and CDR2 SASEGT. The CDR3 consists of 15 residues. The V gene end was trimmed by 5 bases and the J gene end by 0 bases; junction bases not matched to a gene: 6. CDR3: CASSWGGQTNYGYTF. CDR3 DNA sequence: TGTGCCAGCAGTTGGGGGGGACAGACTAACTATGGCTACACCTTC.

This rearrangement joins TRBV5-1 to TRBJ2-1; 16 bases align to TRBD2. V gave up 3 bases and J gave up 0 bases; unmatched junction bases: 12. Germline V gene lookup returns CDR1 SGHRS and CDR2 YFSETQ. There are 21 residues in the CDR3. CDR3 DNA: TGCGCCAGCAGCTCTCCGGGACTAGCGGGGGGGCCGGTTGCCTCCTACAATGAGCAGTTCTTC. The encoded protein is CASSSPGLAGGPVASYNEQFF.

The genes are TRBV5-1 and TRBJ2-1, with 10 bases lining up with TRBD1. The germline V gene has CDR1 SGHRS and CDR2 YFSETQ. V dropped 3 bases and J dropped 7; count of bases not matched to a gene: 4. This CDR3 spans 14 amino acids. CDR3 nucleotide sequence: TGCGCCAGCAGCTGGGGACAGGGGTGGAATGAGCAGTTCTTC. Amino acids: CASSWGQGWNEQFF.

As to this clonotype: One end of the junction is discordant with germline, which a read error may explain. V gene TRBV2 combines with J gene TRBJ2-7; D ambiguous. This CDR3 region has 14 residues. CDR1 and CDR2 (germline): SNHLY, FYNNEI. In DNA, the CDR3 is TGCGCCAGCAGCCAAGACGCTTTCTCCTACGAGCAGTACTTC. It codes for CASSQDAFSYEQYF.

This clonotype was observed many times. The chain couples TRBV4-1 to TRBJ1-6; D is possibly TRBD1 (5 bases). V gave up 3 bases and J gave up 14 bases, with 14 bases separating them. The CDR3 is made up of 13 amino acids. Germline values: CDR1 MGHRA, CDR2 YSYEKL. The CDR3 reads CASSHSPGGALHF. In nucleotides, the CDR3 is TGCGCCAGCAGCCACTCCCCGGGAGGGGCCCTCCACTTT.

The chain uses TRBV7-9 and TRBJ2-5, with 7 bases matching TRBD1. CDR3 size: 14 residues. Germline CDR1 and CDR2: SEHNR and FQNEAQ (reference sequence). The V segment lost 5 bases and the J segment 6 bases; nucleotides outside the gene matches: 9. CDR3 sequence (DNA): TGTGCCAGCAGCCCAGGGGGATGTGGACAGACCCAGTACTTC. It yields the protein CASSPGGCGQTQYF.

The rearrangement uses TRBV5-1 and TRBJ1-1; D not certain. This CDR3 is 13 amino acids long. Germline values: CDR1 SGHRS, CDR2 YFSETQ. Trimming left V 3 bases short and J 1 base short, with 7 bases between. Here the CDR3 reads CASSSGENTEAFF. The CDR3 DNA reads TGCGCCAGCAGCTCCGGTGAGAACACTGAAGCTTTCTTT. The full variable domain, rest sourced from reference TRBV5-1 and TRBJ1-1, is KAGVTQTPRYLIKTRGQQVTLSCSPISGHRSVSWYQQTPGQGLQFLFEYFSETQRNKGNFPGRFSGRQFSNSRSEMNVSTLELGDSALYLCASSSGENTEAFFGQGTRLTVV.

This clonotype came up a few times. This chain connects TRBV2 to TRBJ2-1; 7 positions agree with TRBD1. J was trimmed by 5 bases and V by 7 bases; bases with no gene match: 5. Germline CDR1 is SNHLY and CDR2 is FYNNEI. The CDR3 runs to 13 residues. The CDR3 coding sequence is TGTGCCAGCAACCTGGACAGGAACAATGAGCAGTTCTTC. This encodes CASNLDRNNEQFF.

The rearrangement links TRBV20-1 to TRBJ2-3; no firm D call. V was pared by 6 bases and J by 6 bases, with 13 bases between. The CDR3 totals 12 residues. The germline gives CDR1 DFQATT, CDR2 SNEGSKA (reference sequence). CDR3 loop: CSATPPPDTQYF. Here the CDR3 DNA reads TGCAGTGCGACTCCGCCGCCGGATACGCAGTATTTT.

This clonotype was detected many times. For the CDR3, the DNA is TGCAGCGTTGAAGTCACAGGTCTCCTTTCCTACGAGCAGTACTTC. It codes for CSVEVTGLLSYEQYF. The rearrangement links TRBV29-1 to TRBJ2-7, with TRBD1 as a possible D gene (5 bases). V dropped 1 base and J dropped 1 base, with 14 bases sitting between them. The germline V gene has CDR1 SQVTM and CDR2 ANQGSEA. The CDR3 spans 15 residues.

The CDR3 DNA sequence: TGCAGTGCTATCCTAGGTCGGAACACTGAAGCTTTCTTT. This codes for CSAILGRNTEAFF. This chain joins TRBV20-1 and TRBJ1-1; D gene unclear. The V gene's germline CDR1 is DFQATT and CDR2 SNEGSKA (reference sequence). Trimming left V 4 bases short and J 1 base short, with 10 bases between. There are 13 residues in the CDR3.

This clonotype was counted at least ten times. This chain joins TRBV20-1 and TRBJ2-7; D uncertain. The CDR3 totals 15 residues. CDR1 and CDR2 (germline): DFQATT, SNEGSKA (reference sequence). Trimming cost V 0 bases and J 3 bases, with 15 bases left between them. CDR3 residues: CSARDFRRPDYEQYF. CDR3 in DNA: TGCAGTGCTAGAGATTTTCGGCGGCCCGACTACGAGCAGTACTTC.

The chain couples TRBV7-2 to TRBJ2-3; 10 bases are shared with TRBD1. The length of the CDR3 is 16 residues. Germline V gene lookup returns CDR1 SGHTA and CDR2 FQGNSA. V shed 5 bases, J shed 2 bases, and the junction held 7 bases outside the gene matches. This chain's CDR3 is CASSDRQGANTDTQYF. DNA of the CDR3: TGTGCCAGCAGCGACCGACAGGGGGCGAACACAGATACGCAGTATTTT.

This clonotype was counted once. Germline and junction disagree at one end, which may indicate a read error. This chain links TRBV7-9 with TRBJ1-4; D uncertain. Germline V gives CDR1 SEHNR, CDR2 FQNEAQ (reference sequence). This CDR3 is 14 amino acids long. CDR3: CASSPGDGYEKLFF. The CDR3 bases are TGCGCCAGCAGCCCAGGTGATGGATACGAAAAACTGTTTTTT.

This clonotype came up a few times. This chain links TRBV10-3 with TRBJ1-2, with D hard to call. V dropped 2 bases and J dropped 2 bases, with 12 bases sitting between them. There are 15 residues in the CDR3. Germline CDR1 is ENHRY and CDR2 is SYGVKD. CDR3 in DNA: TGTGCCATCAGTGAGGCGTCAGGCGTGAACTATGGCTACACCTTC. Protein: CAISEASGVNYGYTF.

This chain connects TRBV20-1 to TRBJ2-7; D might be TRBD2 (6 bases). Germline values: CDR1 DFQATT, CDR2 SNEGSKA (reference sequence). The CDR3 has 16 residues. The V end was cut by 4 bases, the J end by 4 bases, with 23 bases between. The CDR3 here is CSATRPGLKDPYEQYF. The CDR3 DNA reads TGCAGTGCTACGAGACCGGGACTCAAAGACCCATACGAGCAGTACTTC.

V is TRBV2 and J is TRBJ2-7; D call uncertain. Deletions cut 8 bases from V and 7 bases from J, with 12 bases between. From germline, CDR1 is SNHLY and CDR2 FYNNEI. CDR3 length equals 11 residues. CDR3 loop: CASGLTGEQYF. The CDR3 DNA is TGTGCCAGCGGGCTTACCGGGGAGCAGTACTTC.

V is TRBV9 and J is TRBJ2-3, with D perhaps given as TRBD1 or TRBD2 (5 bases each). In germline, CDR1 is SGDLS, CDR2 YYNGEE. Trimming cost V 0 bases and J 5 bases, with 7 bases left between them. This CDR3 is 13 amino acids long. CDR3 loop: CASSVDGGDTQYF. The CDR3 DNA reads TGTGCCAGCAGCGTAGATGGGGGAGATACGCAGTATTTT.

This clonotype has just a few counts. This sequence joins TRBV7-9 and TRBJ2-7, with TRBD1 as a possible D gene (6 bases). Trimming left V 2 bases short and J 6 bases short, with 11 bases between. The CDR3 is 13 residues long. Germline V CDR1 and CDR2: SEHNR, FQNEAQ (reference sequence). This chain's CDR3 is CASSLNEGGEQYF. The DNA for the CDR3 is TGTGCCAGCAGCTTAAACGAAGGGGGCGAGCAGTACTTC.

CDR3 sequence reads: CSLTGNTEAFF. The CDR3 DNA follows: TGCAGCTTAACAGGGAACACTGAAGCTTTCTTT. The chain employs TRBV29-1 and TRBJ1-1; maybe TRBD1 (5 bases). CDR3 length equals 11 residues. V gave up 8 bases and J gave up 1 base, with 8 bases separating them. Germline V gene sequence: CDR1 SQVTM, CDR2 ANQGSEA.

This chain connects TRBV9 to TRBJ2-3, with TRBD2 identical over 11 bases. J was trimmed by 5 bases and V by 2 bases; bases with no gene match: 10. The CDR3 covers 17 residues. Germline V gene sequence: CDR1 SGDLS, CDR2 YYNGEE. The CDR3: CASSVSLAGGYGDTQYF. The CDR3 DNA sequence: TGTGCCAGCAGCGTTAGCCTAGCGGGGGGATATGGAGATACGCAGTATTTT. Supplemented by reference TRBV9 and TRBJ2-3, the full variable domain reads DSGVTQTPKHLITATGQRVTLRCSPRSGDLSVYWYQQSLDQGLQFLIQYYNGEERAKGNILERFSAQQFPDLHSELNLSSLELGDSALYFCASSVSLAGGYGDTQYFGPGTRLTVL.